These 24 T cell receptor beta chains originate from one sample sequenced in a study of CD8+ T cells in alopecia areata. Sequencing templates came from extracted RNA that was reverse transcribed into cDNA. The protocol was immunoSEQ multiplex PCR, while the TCRdb copy is restricted to in-frame clones and leaves out a portion. This sample has 200,000 or so clones; 55% to 75% occur once, and the top ten carry 5.5%. Noted treatment: oral pan-JAK inhibitor, 5-10 mg twice daily. The sequencing used CD4+ T cells sorted from blood, collected at week 24, from a patient treated with tofacitinib. Receptors were obtained from a human donor with alopecia areata.

This chain connects TRBV10-3 to TRBJ2-3; D unclear. This CDR3 is built from 14 residues. Germline-derived CDR1 and CDR2 are ENHRY and SYGVKD. V lost 3 bases, J lost 0 bases, and 7 bases lay in between. The chain's CDR3 is CAISDVGSTDTQYF. The CDR3 DNA reads TGTGCCATCAGTGACGTCGGCAGCACAGATACGCAGTATTTT.

The gene calls are TRBV5-1 and TRBJ2-5; no clear D gene. The V gene lost 5 bases and the J gene lost 5 bases, with 7 bases spanning the gap. The CDR3 covers 11 residues. Per germline, CDR1 SGHRS and CDR2 YFSETQ. The CDR3: CASSQAETQYF. The DNA of the CDR3 is TGCGCCAGCAGTCAGGCGGAGACCCAGTACTTC.

V usage is TRBV27 and J usage is TRBJ1-5, with D possibly being TRBD1 (6 bases). This CDR3 is built from 13 residues. Trimming shortened V by 2 bases and J by 6 bases, and 8 bases separated the two germline ends. Germline assignment: CDR1 MNHEY and CDR2 SMNVEV (reference sequence). The CDR3 loop is CASSLRGLQPQHF. In DNA form, the CDR3 reads TGTGCCAGCAGTTTACGGGGGCTTCAGCCCCAGCATTTT.

The chain couples TRBV28 to TRBJ2-5; 12 positions agree with TRBD2. J gave up 4 bases and V 7 bases, and 7 bases lay outside the gene matches. The CDR3 has 15 residues. Germline values: CDR1 MDHEN, CDR2 SYDVKM. The CDR3 protein is CASNSVGLAGETQYF. The CDR3 DNA is TGTGCCAGCAACTCTGTGGGACTAGCGGGAGAGACCCAGTACTTC. Using reference TRBV28 and TRBJ2-5 for the parts outside the CDR3, the full variable domain is DVKVTQSSRYLVKRTGEKVFLECVQDMDHENMFWYRQDPGLGLRLIYFSYDVKMKEKGDIPEGYSVSREKKERFSLILESASTNQTSMYLCASNSVGLAGETQYFGPGTRLLVL.

The chain uses TRBV15 and TRBJ1-5; TRBD1 aligns across 9 bases. This CDR3 spans 15 amino acids. Unmatched junction bases numbered 9, after V lost 5 bases and J lost 7 bases. Germline V gene data show CDR1 as LNHNV and CDR2 as YYDKDF (reference sequence). The DNA for the CDR3 is TGTGCCACCAGCGGGACAGGGCGGGGAGGACAGCCCCAGCATTTT. Translation: CATSGTGRGGQPQHF.

In this sample, this clone turned up a few times. The chain carries TRBV18 and TRBJ2-2; D is ambiguous. The CDR3 spans 12 residues. CDR1 is KGHSH and CDR2 is LQKENI in the germline V gene. The germline V and J ends were trimmed by 4 bases and 7 bases, with 7 bases remaining between them. The CDR3 reads CASSQANGELFF. DNA for the CDR3: TGTGCCAGCTCACAAGCAAACGGGGAGCTGTTTTTT.

The J gene is TRBJ2-5, the V gene TRBV10-3; the D gene is possibly TRBD1 (6 bases). Germline lookup yields CDR1 ENHRY and CDR2 SYGVKD. This CDR3 comprises 17 residues. The V and J ends lost 2 bases and 4 bases respectively, with 20 bases between them. CDR3 residues: CAISETQGTTDGETQYF. DNA of the CDR3: TGTGCCATCAGTGAGACTCAGGGGACCACGGACGGAGAGACCCAGTACTTC.

This clone occurred once. As DNA, the CDR3 is TGTGCCAGCAGCTTACAGGGGGTGAACACTGAAGCTTTCTTT. It encodes CASSLQGVNTEAFF. The V call is TRBV7-3, the J call TRBJ1-1; TRBD1 agrees at 7 bases. With V trimmed by 2 bases and J by 0 bases, 0 bases remained unmatched. The germline V gene has CDR1 SGHTA and CDR2 FQGTGA. The CDR3 totals 14 residues.

This clone occurred a few times. This rearrangement joins TRBV5-1 to TRBJ2-6, with 11 bases aligning to TRBD1. The CDR3 totals 20 residues. V gave up 4 bases and J gave up 1 base; unmatched junction bases: 13. Germline CDR1 and CDR2: SGHRS and YFSETQ. Here the CDR3 DNA reads TGCGCCAGCAGCCCTAGGACAGGGGGCGTATTTATTTCTGGGGCCAACGTCCTGACTTTC. Its protein is CASSPRTGGVFISGANVLTF.

The CDR3 spells CASSEISTGTEAFF. The CDR3 coding sequence is TGTGCCAGCAGTGAAATTAGCACAGGTACTGAAGCTTTCTTT. This chain uses TRBV25-1 with TRBJ1-1; possible D gene TRBD1, 5 bases. CDR3 length: 14 amino acids. V lost 2 bases and J lost 5, with 12 bases in between. Germline V gene data show CDR1 as MGHDK and CDR2 as SYGVNS.

The genes are TRBV5-1 and TRBJ2-3; 7 bases agree with TRBD2. Per germline, CDR1 SGHRS and CDR2 YFSETQ. This CDR3 comprises 18 residues. V was clipped by 0 bases and J by 4 bases; unmatched bases: 14. The chain's CDR3 is CASSLDRGSHSMADTQYF. In nucleotides, the CDR3 is TGCGCCAGCAGCTTGGATCGCGGGAGCCACTCGATGGCAGATACGCAGTATTTT.

The chain employs TRBV4-1 and TRBJ1-2; 7 bases line up with TRBD1. The germline gives CDR1 MGHRA, CDR2 YSYEKL. CDR3 length: 15 amino acids. After removal of 0 bases from V and 4 bases from J, the junction contained 5 bases not matched to a gene. The CDR3: CASSQDRAGGYGYTF. The CDR3 DNA sequence: TGCGCCAGCAGCCAAGATCGGGCAGGGGGCTATGGCTACACCTTC.

The sample holds a few counts of this clone. V and J are TRBV28 and TRBJ2-7; D may be TRBD2 (6 bases). V dropped 5 bases and J dropped 4 bases, with 12 bases sitting between them. Germline assignment: CDR1 MDHEN and CDR2 SYDVKM. There are 13 residues in the CDR3. In DNA, the CDR3 is TGTGCCAGCAGTACCCCCGGGGGTTACGAGCAGTACTTC. Encoded protein: CASSTPGGYEQYF. The whole variable domain, remainder taken from reference TRBV28 and TRBJ2-7, is DVKVTQSSRYLVKRTGEKVFLECVQDMDHENMFWYRQDPGLGLRLIYFSYDVKMKEKGDIPEGYSVSREKKERFSLILESASTNQTSMYLCASSTPGGYEQYFGPGTRLTVT.

This clone was seen a few times. The genes are TRBV29-1 and TRBJ2-5; the match to TRBD1 covers 7 bases. The junction had 10 bases not matched to a gene; V was cut back by 4 bases and J by 5 bases. CDR3 length: 14 residues. Germline V gene lookup returns CDR1 SQVTM and CDR2 ANQGSEA. The CDR3 is CSVVGWDSGETQYF. CDR3 sequence (DNA): TGCAGCGTTGTGGGTTGGGACAGTGGGGAGACCCAGTACTTC.

This clone appeared a few times. V and J are TRBV29-1 and TRBJ2-3, with TRBD1 matching over 7 bases. This CDR3 region has 13 residues. CDR1 and CDR2 from the germline V gene are SQVTM and ANQGSEA. V was clipped by 5 bases and J by 1 base; unmatched bases: 3. The CDR3 DNA sequence: TGCAGCGTTCGCACAGGGGGCACAGATACGCAGTATTTT. Amino acid sequence: CSVRTGGTDTQYF.

This chain links TRBV5-1 with TRBJ2-7, with D possibly TRBD1 on 5 matching bases. V shed 2 bases and J shed 4 bases, with 13 bases lying between them. This CDR3 is 14 amino acids long. Germline values: CDR1 SGHRS, CDR2 YFSETQ. The DNA of the CDR3 is TGCGCCAGCAGCTTCGGAACAGGCGAGTACGAGCAGTACTTC. Encoded protein: CASSFGTGEYEQYF. Combining the CDR3 with reference TRBV5-1 and TRBJ2-7 gives the whole variable domain KAGVTQTPRYLIKTRGQQVTLSCSPISGHRSVSWYQQTPGQGLQFLFEYFSETQRNKGNFPGRFSGRQFSNSRSEMNVSTLELGDSALYLCASSFGTGEYEQYFGPGTRLTVT.

The chain recombines TRBV29-1 with TRBJ2-5; 9 bases align to TRBD1. This CDR3 contains 13 residues. From germline, CDR1 is SQVTM and CDR2 ANQGSEA. The junction had 8 bases not matched to a gene; V was cut back by 7 bases and J by 5 bases. The CDR3 sequence is CSGDRGSGETQYF. Written as DNA, the CDR3 is TGCAGCGGAGACAGGGGGTCGGGGGAGACCCAGTACTTC. The complete variable domain, with remaining parts taken from reference TRBV29-1 and TRBJ2-5, reads SAVISQKPSRDICQRGTSLTIQCQVDSQVTMMFWYRQQPGQSLTLIATANQGSEATYESGFVIDKFPISRPNLTFSTLTVSNMSPEDSSIYLCSGDRGSGETQYFGPGTRLLVL.

This clone showed up just a few times. This sequence joins TRBV15 and TRBJ2-3; 8 nucleotides line up with TRBD1. The J segment lost 3 bases and the V segment lost 5 bases, leaving 7 bases of the junction unmatched. The CDR3 has 15 amino acids. The germline V gene has CDR1 LNHNV and CDR2 YYDKDF (reference sequence). The CDR3 reads CATSAQGAGTDTQYF. Written as DNA, the CDR3 is TGTGCCACCAGCGCCCAGGGGGCTGGTACAGATACGCAGTATTTT.

This clone was found a few times. The chain joins TRBV7-9 to TRBJ2-5, with 11 bases matching TRBD1. The germline gives CDR1 SEHNR, CDR2 FQNEAQ (reference sequence). The CDR3 is made up of 15 amino acids. Unmatched junction bases numbered 2, after V lost 3 bases and J lost 2 bases. The CDR3 is CASSFGTGGQETQYF. CDR3 DNA: TGTGCCAGCAGCTTTGGGACAGGGGGTCAAGAGACCCAGTACTTC.

This clone was seen more than once but under ten times. The chain carries TRBV9 and TRBJ2-1; D is unresolved. V dropped 4 bases and J dropped 0 bases, with 14 bases sitting between them. In germline, CDR1 is SGDLS, CDR2 YYNGEE. There are 16 residues in the CDR3. The CDR3 bases are TGTGCCAGCAGCACGTACGTTTATAACTCCTACAATGAGCAGTTCTTC. It encodes CASSTYVYNSYNEQFF.

The chain employs TRBV29-1 and TRBJ1-2, with D unclear. Trimming pared 0 bases from V and 2 bases from J, leaving 16 bases between. This CDR3 comprises 16 residues. Germline V gives CDR1 SQVTM, CDR2 ANQGSEA. CDR3 nucleotides: TGCAGCGTTGAAGATCGGTCCGGGAGCCCCAACTATGGCTACACCTTC. Protein: CSVEDRSGSPNYGYTF. Based on the CDR3 plus reference TRBV29-1 and TRBJ1-2, the full variable domain is SAVISQKPSRDICQRGTSLTIQCQVDSQVTMMFWYRQQPGQSLTLIATANQGSEATYESGFVIDKFPISRPNLTFSTLTVSNMSPEDSSIYLCSVEDRSGSPNYGYTFGSGTRLTVV.

The rearrangement links TRBV20-1 to TRBJ1-1; D is possibly TRBD1 (5 bases). This CDR3 contains 11 residues. V lost 4 bases and J lost 7, with 10 bases in between. In germline, CDR1 is DFQATT, CDR2 SNEGSKA (reference sequence). Here the CDR3 DNA reads TGCAGTGCTACCAGGGAAAGTGAAGCTTTCTTT. Encoded protein: CSATRESEAFF.

The chain recombines TRBV5-1 with TRBJ1-2; maybe TRBD1 (5 bases). V shed 3 bases and J shed 8 bases, with 20 bases lying between them. The CDR3 length is 15 residues. Germline CDR1 is SGHRS and CDR2 is YFSETQ. In DNA form, the CDR3 reads TGCGCCAGCAGCTCCGGTCTTTCTCAAGGGGACGGCTACACCTTC. It is translated as CASSSGLSQGDGYTF.

This clone came up a few times. J is TRBJ1-4 and V is TRBV30, with TRBD1 as a possible D gene (5 bases). Germline loops: CDR1 GTSNPN, CDR2 SVGIG (reference sequence). The CDR3 is made up of 17 amino acids. The V end was cut by 0 bases, the J end by 2 bases, with 16 bases between. The CDR3 DNA reads as TGTGCCTGGAGTGTGGCCAGGGTGTTGGCCACTAATGAAAAACTGTTTTTT. Amino acid sequence: CAWSVARVLATNEKLFF.